These T cell receptor beta chains were read from a single sample in a study of graft-versus-host responses after intestinal transplantation. Antigens of these TCRs are unknown. Here immunoSEQ multiplex PCR was the method, and the copy in TCRdb shows in-frame clones only, minus some. This table holds approximately 92,000 clones, just over 90% found once. Material: unstimulated CD8+ T cells sorted from spleen or lymph node cells, obtained before intestinal transplant. These receptor sequences come from a human donor who received an intestinal transplant. Each CDR3 is given with its conserved first and last residue. D genes are given only for firm matches. For some rows the clone size is stated as once, few or many, or as a class when expanded; others skip it.

clone_size | j_call | v_call | d_call | cdr3_aa | cdr3_nt
NA | TRBJ2-7 | TRBV6-1 | TRBD1 | CASIRQTGGSYEQYF | TGTGCCAGCATACGCCAGACAGGGGGGTCCTACGAGCAGTACTTC
NA | TRBJ1-1 | TRBV4-1 | NA | CASSQESVGTEAFF | TGCGCCAGCAGCCAAGAGTCAGTAGGGACTGAAGCTTTCTTT
NA | TRBJ1-1 | TRBV19 | TRBD1 | CASCQGVRMNTEAFF | TGTGCCAGTTGTCAGGGGGTAAGGATGAACACTGAAGCTTTCTTT
NA | TRBJ2-3 | TRBV11-2 | NA | CASSLVAGESSTDTQYF | TGTGCCAGCAGCTTAGTAGCAGGGGAATCGAGCACAGATACGCAGTATTTT
NA | TRBJ2-3 | TRBV29-1 | NA | CSVEIVGDTQYF | TGCAGCGTTGAAATAGTGGGGGATACGCAGTATTTT
NA | TRBJ2-3 | TRBV6-6 | TRBD1 | CASSYRGGGPDTQYF | TGTGCCAGCAGTTATAGAGGGGGCGGTCCAGATACGCAGTATTTT
NA | TRBJ2-5 | TRBV6-5 | TRBD1 | CASSQGAGPKETQYF | TGTGCCAGCAGTCAGGGGGCCGGTCCCAAAGAGACCCAGTACTTC
NA | TRBJ2-1 | TRBV27 | NA | CASRRNSDNEQFF | TGTGCCAGCAGACGTAACAGCGACAATGAGCAGTTCTTC
NA | TRBJ1-4 | TRBV27 | NA | CASGLTREKLFF | TGTGCCAGCGGACTGACGCGGGAAAAACTGTTTTTT
NA | TRBJ2-7 | TRBV5-5 | NA | CASSLGAYYEQYF | TGTGCCAGCAGCTTGGGGGCTTACTACGAGCAGTACTTC
NA | TRBJ1-1 | TRBV11-3 | TRBD1 | CASTHLDRGGEAFF | TGTGCCAGCACCCATTTGGACAGGGGAGGTGAAGCTTTCTTT
NA | TRBJ1-4 | TRBV9 | NA | CASSVDSGYNEKLFF | TGTGCCAGCAGCGTAGATTCAGGGTATAATGAAAAACTGTTTTTT
NA | TRBJ1-1 | TRBV19 | NA | CASSITGYTEAFF | TGTGCCAGTAGTATAACAGGGTACACTGAAGCTTTCTTT
NA | TRBJ2-7 | TRBV6-1 | TRBD1 | CASSEGQGVFYEQYF | TGTGCCAGCAGTGAGGGGCAGGGGGTCTTCTACGAGCAGTACTTC
NA | TRBJ1-4 | TRBV20-1 | NA | CSANTYEKIDF | TGCAGTGCTAATACCTACGAGAAAATCGATTTT
NA | TRBJ1-4 | TRBV27 | NA | CASSFGAGSNEKLFF | TGTGCCAGCAGTTTCGGTGCAGGGTCGAATGAAAAACTGTTTTTT
NA | TRBJ2-3 | TRBV5-1 | NA | CAGSSPGHRTDTQYF | TGCGCCGGCAGCTCCCCGGGACACCGCACAGATACGCAGTATTTT
NA | TRBJ2-6 | TRBV6-4 | NA | CASSDDRTGANVLTF | TGTGCCAGCAGCGACGACAGAACCGGGGCCAACGTCCTGACTTTC
NA | TRBJ1-1 | TRBV7-9 | NA | CASSLGSWTEAFF | TGTGCCAGCAGCTTAGGGTCTTGGACTGAAGCTTTCTTT
NA | TRBJ1-1 | TRBV7-9 | TRBD1 | CASSSSYGTGTEAFF | TGTGCCAGCAGCTCTTCCTATGGGACAGGCACTGAAGCTTTCTTT
NA | TRBJ2-1 | TRBV28 | NA | CASSLSRGGNEQFF | TGTGCCAGCAGTTTATCCAGGGGGGGCAATGAGCAGTTCTTC
NA | TRBJ1-5 | TRBV12-2 | NA | CASRLSNAEGSNQPQHF | TGTGCAAGTCGCTTATCCAACGCAGAGGGAAGCAATCAGCCCCAGCATTTT
medium-sized | TRBJ2-7 | TRBV6-1 | TRBD2 | CASSEGTSGSYEQYF | TGTGCCAGCAGTGAAGGGACTAGCGGCTCCTACGAGCAGTACTTC
once | TRBJ2-5 | TRBV6-6 | TRBD2 | CASSYQGLAGETQYF | TGTGCCAGCAGTTACCAGGGACTAGCGGGAGAGACCCAGTACTTC
once | TRBJ1-1 | TRBV4-1 | NA | CASSQASTEAFF | TGCGCCAGCAGCCAAGCGTCGACTGAAGCTTTCTTT
NA | TRBJ2-1 | TRBV29-1 | TRBD2 | CSVRWTSGLNEQFF | TGCAGCGTGAGATGGACTAGCGGGCTCAATGAGCAGTTCTTC
NA | TRBJ1-6 | TRBV4-1 | NA | CASSQWVYNSPLHF | TGCGCCAGCAGCCAATGGGTCTATAATTCACCCCTCCACTTT
NA | TRBJ2-7 | TRBV5-3 | NA | CASSKPGRASYEQYF | TGTGCCAGCAGTAAACCGGGACGGGCCTCCTACGAGCAGTACTTC
NA | TRBJ2-5 | TRBV9 | TRBD1 | CASSVGGTGAETQYF | TGTGCCAGCAGCGTAGGGGGGACAGGGGCCGAGACCCAGTACTTC
NA | TRBJ2-3 | TRBV5-6 | NA | CASSLEFNGDTDTQYF | TGTGCCAGCAGCTTGGAGTTTAACGGGGACACAGATACGCAGTATTTT